The clone carrying this T cell receptor (beta chain) was counted at least ten times. As yet, its antigen is unknown. Additional autoimmune diseases, uncontrolled infections, pregnancy or lactation disqualified patients. As the starting material, over 9.5 ml of fresh peripheral blood yielded the PBMCs. The sample belongs to a study of Graves' ophthalmopathy and Graves' hyperthyroidism. Study-wide results and limits: Sensitivity of about 67% and specificity of about 72% were achieved by the model that predicted ophthalmopathy progression.

Scientists amplified the TCR beta CDR3 regions from RNA transcripts. A first-round RT-PCR used HTBI primers, followed by a second-round multiplex PCR. TCRdb called the multiplex PCR reads again in MiXCR, with one record for every CDR3 protein. The sample shows about 400,000 distinct CDR3 sequences, 15% to 20% of them seen only once. The CDR3 length is 14 residues. Per germline, CDR1 MDHEN and CDR2 SYDVKM. The sequence came from a woman between 18 and 30 years old with Graves' ophthalmopathy. This rearrangement joins TRBV28 to TRBJ2-7; 9 bases match TRBD1. What was sequenced was peripheral blood. The CDR3 DNA sequence: TGTGCAGTGGCGGCAGGACAGGGGTTTTACGAGCAGTACTTC. It codes for CAVAAGQGFYEQYF.